Each of the 30 T cell receptor beta chains below was sequenced from the same sample in a study of blood T cell repertoires in COVID-19. Method: immunoSEQ multiplex PCR; TCRdb's copy keeps in-frame clones and lacks some. Among 200,000 to 250,000 clones listed, 85% to 90% were seen once. The sample was peripheral blood. Receptors originate from a man younger than 40 with COVID-19, enrolled during active disease.

The chain joins TRBV6-2 or TRBV6-3 to TRBJ2-1; 7 bases line up with TRBD1. CDR3 length equals 17 residues. The trim removed 2 bases at V and 0 bases at J, leaving 7 bases unmatched. Germline V gives CDR1 MNHEY, CDR2 SVGEGT. The CDR3 DNA reads TGTGCCAGCAGTTACAATTTAGGGGGCCGCTCCTACAATGAGCAGTTCTTC. Amino acids: CASSYNLGGRSYNEQFF.

This chain connects TRBV28 to TRBJ2-7; D might be TRBD2 (6 bases). V lost 2 bases and J 0 bases, leaving 17 bases between the germline ends. The CDR3 extends over 17 amino acids. Germline V gives CDR1 MDHEN, CDR2 SYDVKM. CDR3 loop: CASSLGGTGFSSYEQYF. In DNA, the CDR3 is TGTGCCAGCAGTTTAGGGGGGACGGGATTTAGCTCCTACGAGCAGTACTTC.

This chain links TRBV6-4 with TRBJ2-1; the match to TRBD2 covers 10 bases. Germline CDR1 MRHNA, CDR2 SNTAGT. The CDR3 is 15 residues long. V was pared by 3 bases and J by 3 bases, with 2 bases of the junction left unmatched. The CDR3 nucleotides read TGTGCCAGCAGTGAGTCTAGCGGGAGCTACAATGAGCAGTTCTTC. It encodes CASSESSGSYNEQFF.

The chain is built from TRBV3-1 (or the pseudogene TRBV3-2) and TRBJ1-2, with D possibly matching TRBD1 (6 bases). Germline V gene sequence: CDR1 LGHDT, CDR2 YNNKEL (reference sequence). This CDR3 region has 14 residues. The V end lost 6 bases, the J end lost 4 bases, and 15 bases lay between the germline ends. The CDR3 coding sequence is TGTGCCAGCAGTCCCGCGACAGGCGGCTATGGCTACACCTTC. Translating gives CASSPATGGYGYTF.

This sequence joins TRBV28 and TRBJ1-3; possible D gene TRBD1, 5 bases. CDR1 and CDR2 (germline): MDHEN, SYDVKM. V was shortened by 4 bases and J by 0 bases, with 19 bases between the two germline ends. The CDR3 contains 18 residues. In DNA, the CDR3 is TGTGCCAGCAGTTCCCTTCCTACAGGAAAACGCTCTGGAAACACCATATATTTT. Translating gives CASSSLPTGKRSGNTIYF.

The CDR3 bases are TGTGCCAGCAGGAATATAGCGGGGGGTGGGAATGAGCAGTTCTTC. It codes for CASRNIAGGGNEQFF. V and J are TRBV6-6 and TRBJ2-1; TRBD2 aligns across 10 bases. The V gene's germline CDR1 is MNHNY and CDR2 SVGAGI (reference sequence). V was pared by 6 bases and J by 7 bases, with 9 bases of the junction left unmatched. The CDR3 spans 15 residues.

The chain uses TRBV10-1 and TRBJ1-3; no clear D. Germline CDR1 is WNHNN and CDR2 is SYGVQD (reference sequence). The CDR3 spans 16 residues. V was clipped by 3 bases and J by 3 bases, with 15 bases between them. The CDR3 sequence: CASSDSLQFFGNTIYF. As DNA, the CDR3 is TGCGCCAGCAGTGATTCGTTACAGTTTTTTGGAAACACCATATATTTT.

This chain links TRBV4-2 with TRBJ2-1; 7 bases agree with TRBD2. CDR1 LGHNA and CDR2 YNFKEQ come from the germline V gene. This CDR3 spans 15 amino acids. With 3 bases clipped from V and 7 bases from J, the junction kept 9 bases outside the gene matches. CDR3 protein: CASSQPGGWLNEQFF. DNA for the CDR3: TGTGCCAGCAGCCAGCCGGGGGGTTGGCTAAATGAGCAGTTCTTC.

The rearrangement links TRBV5-1 to TRBJ1-6; weak D call: TRBD1 (6 bases). Per the germline V gene, CDR1 is SGHRS and CDR2 is YFSETQ. This CDR3 is 18 amino acids long. With 4 bases removed from V and 3 bases from J, the gap between germline ends came to 20 bases. CDR3 nucleotide sequence: TGCGCCAGCAGCCGCCAAACATCCCAGGGGCTCTATAATTCACCCCTCCACTTT. Protein sequence: CASSRQTSQGLYNSPLHF.

J is TRBJ1-2 and V is TRBV28; 7 positions agree with TRBD1. Germline values: CDR1 MDHEN, CDR2 SYDVKM. CDR3 length: 15 residues. J was trimmed by 2 bases and V by 5 bases; bases with no gene match: 8. This chain's CDR3 is CASSRPSTGNYGYTF. DNA for the CDR3: TGTGCCAGCAGTCGCCCCTCGACAGGGAACTATGGCTACACCTTC.

CDR3 loop: CASGTGYGYTF. The DNA for the CDR3 is TGTGCCAGCGGTACAGGGTATGGCTACACCTTC. The chain couples TRBV12-3 or TRBV12-4 to TRBJ1-2, with D maybe TRBD1 (6 bases). The V gene lost 8 bases and the J gene lost 5 bases, with 9 bases spanning the gap. This CDR3 is 11 amino acids long.

V usage is TRBV28 and J usage is TRBJ2-2, with 7 bases fitting TRBD1. The CDR3 extends over 15 amino acids. The V gene's germline CDR1 is MDHEN and CDR2 SYDVKM. Trimming cost V 2 bases and J 5 bases; bases outside gene matches: 5. This chain's CDR3 is CASSLQGDGTGELFF. The CDR3 bases are TGTGCCAGCAGTTTACAGGGGGATGGTACCGGGGAGCTGTTTTTT.

This chain uses TRBV7-2 with TRBJ1-2; D unclear. This CDR3 is built from 12 residues. V was clipped by 5 bases and J by 4 bases, with 8 bases between them. In germline, CDR1 is SGHTA, CDR2 FQGNSA. The CDR3 sequence is CASSVRFYGYTF. The CDR3 DNA is TGTGCCAGCAGCGTCCGGTTCTATGGCTACACCTTC.

The chain recombines TRBV4-1 with TRBJ2-7, with a weak D call TRBD1 (8 bases). The CDR3 sequence is 18 residues long. CDR1 and CDR2 (germline): MGHRA, YSYEKL. V lost 2 bases to trimming and J lost 2 bases, with 22 bases between them. CDR3 loop: CASSQFKTGQGLTYEQYF. For the CDR3, the DNA is TGCGCCAGCAGCCAATTTAAGACCGGACAGGGACTAACCTACGAGCAGTACTTC.

The J gene is TRBJ2-7, the V gene TRBV4-2, with 8 positions matching TRBD1. After removal of 5 bases from V and 5 bases from J, the junction contained 8 bases not matched to a gene. Per germline, CDR1 LGHNA and CDR2 YNFKEQ. The CDR3 runs to 14 residues. In nucleotides, the CDR3 is TGTGCCAGCAGCTCAGACAGGGGAAACAACGAGCAGTACTTC. Amino acids: CASSSDRGNNEQYF.

This clone was found once. V is TRBV4-3 and J is TRBJ1-1; tentative D call: TRBD1 (6 bases). Trimming stripped 4 bases from V and 0 bases from J, with 15 bases between. The CDR3 extends over 16 amino acids. Germline V CDR1 and CDR2: LGHNA, YSLEER. The CDR3 loop is CASSPHQGNMNTEAFF. The CDR3 DNA reads TGCGCCAGCAGCCCCCACCAGGGGAACATGAACACTGAAGCTTTCTTT.

J is TRBJ1-1 and V is TRBV6-2 or TRBV6-3, with 7 nucleotides matching TRBD1. V shed 0 bases and J 4 bases; nucleotides not matched to a gene: 2. Germline V lookup: CDR1 MNHEY, CDR2 SVGEGT. This CDR3 is built from 14 residues. CDR3 region: CASSYSRQGTEAFF. In DNA, the CDR3 is TGTGCCAGCAGTTACTCCAGACAGGGCACTGAAGCTTTCTTT.

This chain links TRBV30 with TRBJ1-1; D is perhaps TRBD1 (5 bases). Trimming removed 3 bases at V and 1 base at J, with 12 bases between. The CDR3 loop spans 14 amino acids. Germline V gene lookup returns CDR1 GTSNPN and CDR2 SVGIG (reference sequence). CDR3 sequence (DNA): TGTGCCTGGAGGGCGGGGGGTCAGAACACTGAAGCTTTCTTT. Translation gives CAWRAGGQNTEAFF.

This chain links TRBV19 with TRBJ2-3; D not resolved. Germline loops: CDR1 LNHDA, CDR2 SQIVND (reference sequence). The CDR3 sequence is 15 residues long. The germline V and J ends were trimmed by 3 bases and 0 bases, with 10 bases remaining between them. CDR3 sequence (DNA): TGTGCCAGTAGTATTTCAAGCGTCAGCACAGATACGCAGTATTTT. This encodes CASSISSVSTDTQYF.

The rearrangement uses TRBV19 and TRBJ1-2, with a weak D call TRBD1 (5 bases). Deletions cut 3 bases from V and 3 bases from J, with 11 bases between. This CDR3 contains 14 residues. Germline V gene lookup returns CDR1 LNHDA and CDR2 SQIVND (reference sequence). As DNA, the CDR3 is TGTGCCAGTAGTATCGGCCAGGGTGACTATGGCTACACCTTC. Translating gives CASSIGQGDYGYTF.

DNA of the CDR3: TGCGCCAGCAGCCAAAACAGGGCCTCTAGCACAGATACGCAGTATTTT. Encoded protein: CASSQNRASSTDTQYF. The rearrangement links TRBV4-3 to TRBJ2-3; tentatively, D is TRBD1 (6 bases). The V end lost 2 bases, the J end lost 0 bases, and 12 bases lay between the germline ends. CDR1 and CDR2 (germline): LGHNA, YSLEER. The CDR3 totals 16 residues.

Only one count was recorded for this clone. V gene TRBV5-1 combines with J gene TRBJ1-1, with D possibly TRBD1 on 5 matching bases. Germline CDR1 and CDR2: SGHRS and YFSETQ. CDR3 length: 14 residues. V was shortened by 2 bases and J by 3 bases, with 11 bases between the two germline ends. The DNA for the CDR3 is TGCGCCAGCAGCTTCTCCCCGGGGGACACTGAAGCTTTCTTT. As protein: CASSFSPGDTEAFF.

Here the CDR3 reads CASSSGQVEMDEQFF. In nucleotides, the CDR3 is TGCGCCAGCAGCTCCGGACAGGTGGAGATGGATGAGCAGTTCTTC. The J gene is TRBJ2-1, the V gene TRBV5-1; 7 nucleotides agree with TRBD1. The V and J ends lost 3 bases and 8 bases, in that order; junction bases with no gene match: 11. Germline V gene data show CDR1 as SGHRS and CDR2 as YFSETQ. This CDR3 contains 15 residues.

The gene calls are TRBV6-5 and TRBJ1-3, with D hard to call. Trimming left V 0 bases short and J 4 bases short, with 10 bases between. CDR3 size: 15 residues. Germline V gives CDR1 MNHEY, CDR2 SVGAGI. The CDR3 DNA reads TGTGCCAGCAGTTACTCAGAGGTGCAAGGAAACACCATATATTTT. Translating gives CASSYSEVQGNTIYF.

V usage is TRBV29-1 and J usage is TRBJ2-7; possibly TRBD2 for D (5 bases). CDR3 length: 13 residues. Between the trimmed V and J ends, which lost 5 bases and 4 bases, there was a span of 15 bases. The germline CDR1 and CDR2 sequences are SQVTM and ANQGSEA. CDR3 sequence reads: CSVWSTGKYEQYF. The CDR3 nucleotides read TGCAGCGTTTGGAGCACGGGAAAATACGAGCAGTACTTC.

The chain is built from TRBV3-1 (or the pseudogene TRBV3-2) and TRBJ2-1; 7 bases map to TRBD1. The CDR3 is 13 amino acids. The V gene's germline CDR1 is LGHDT and CDR2 YNNKEL (reference sequence). J gave up 8 bases and V 4 bases, and 5 bases lay outside the gene matches. In DNA form, the CDR3 reads TGTGCCAGCAGCCGACAGGGACGCTATGAGCAGTTCTTC. Its protein product is CASSRQGRYEQFF.

CDR3 sequence (DNA): TGTGCCAGTAGCATTCTTTCAGGCACAGATACGCAGTATTTT. This translates into CASSILSGTDTQYF. The rearrangement joins TRBV19 to TRBJ2-3; no firm D call. V gave up 6 bases and J gave up 1 base, with 11 bases separating them. The CDR3 loop spans 14 amino acids. The germline V gene encodes CDR1 LNHDA and CDR2 SQIVND (reference sequence).

The chain links TRBV7-9 to TRBJ2-1; 9 bases are shared with TRBD1. Germline CDR1 SEHNR, CDR2 FQNEAQ (reference sequence). Trimming at V came to 5 bases and at J to 9 bases, leaving 14 bases not matched to a gene. The CDR3 sequence is 16 residues long. CDR3 loop: CASSPSGTGSTGEQFF. The CDR3 DNA follows: TGTGCCAGCAGCCCATCCGGGACAGGGTCGACGGGTGAGCAGTTCTTC.

The V and J genes are TRBV12-5 and TRBJ2-1; D is possibly TRBD2 (6 bases). V lost 0 bases, J lost 7 bases, and 10 bases lay in between. The germline V gene has CDR1 LGHNT and CDR2 FRNRAP. This CDR3 is 14 amino acids long. CDR3 in DNA: TGTGCTAGTGGTTTGGTACTAGCCGGGAATGAGCAGTTCTTC. As protein: CASGLVLAGNEQFF.

Turning to this clone: The junction shows a germline mismatch at one end, possibly a read error. The CDR3 here is CASSQAGGGTYGYTF. The CDR3 DNA is TGCGCCAGCAGTCAAGCGGGAGGGGGCACCTATGGCTACACCTTC. The gene calls are TRBV4-3 and TRBJ1-2, with 7 positions matching TRBD1. This CDR3 region has 15 residues. Germline CDR1 is LGHNA and CDR2 is YSLEER.